The 26 T cell receptor beta chains in this list originate from one sample, sequenced in a study of radiotherapy plus CTLA-4 blockade in lung cancer. The assay was immunoSEQ multiplex PCR, and TCRdb's table has in-frame clones only and misses some. The repertoire includes tens of thousands of clones, about 79% of them detected once, and less than 4% sits in the top ten. The starting material was peripheral blood, obtained from a patient treated with radiotherapy plus ipilimumab. Receptors were obtained from a human donor with non-small cell lung cancer who had a partial response to radiotherapy plus ipilimumab. Some clones in this sample may be carry-over from other donors' samples.

This chain links TRBV4-2 with TRBJ2-4; 8 positions agree with TRBD2. This CDR3 spans 17 amino acids. V lost 1 base, J lost 1 base, and 6 bases stayed unmatched. CDR1 and CDR2 (germline): LGHNA, YNFKEQ. CDR3 in amino acids: CASSQGETSDAKNIQYF. In DNA, the CDR3 is TGTGCCAGCAGCCAAGGTGAGACTAGCGACGCCAAAAACATTCAGTACTTC.

The chain has TRBV28 and TRBJ1-5; maybe TRBD1 (5 bases). Trimming took 3 bases from V and 7 from J, leaving 13 bases between them. In germline, CDR1 is MDHEN, CDR2 SYDVKM. The CDR3 has 14 amino acids. As DNA, the CDR3 is TGTGCCAGCAGTTTTTCCGGGGGTTGGCAGCCCCAGCATTTT. This translates into CASSFSGGWQPQHF.

Written as DNA, the CDR3 is TGCAGCGGCGACAGGGGGCTTTACAATGAGCAGTTCTTC. This sequence encodes CSGDRGLYNEQFF. V usage is TRBV29-1 and J usage is TRBJ2-1, with TRBD1 identical over 10 bases. The junction had 4 bases not matched to a gene; V was cut back by 7 bases and J by 4 bases. Germline V gene data show CDR1 as SQVTM and CDR2 as ANQGSEA. The CDR3 contains 13 residues.

The V call is TRBV28, the J call TRBJ2-2, with TRBD2 matching over 10 bases. Looked up from germline, CDR1 is MDHEN and CDR2 is SYDVKM. The CDR3 length is 15 residues. The V segment lost 4 bases and the J segment 5 bases; nucleotides outside the gene matches: 4. DNA for the CDR3: TGTGCCAGCAGTTCGGGACTAGCGCAGACCGGGGAGCTGTTTTTT. Its translation is CASSSGLAQTGELFF.

V and J are TRBV15 and TRBJ2-3; 7 positions match TRBD1. CDR1 and CDR2 from the germline V gene are LNHNV and YYDKDF (reference sequence). The CDR3 runs 14 residues. After removal of 8 bases from V and 4 bases from J, the junction contained 9 bases not matched to a gene. The CDR3 nucleotides are TGTGCCACCCTACGACAGGGCGAAGCAGATACGCAGTATTTT. Translating gives CATLRQGEADTQYF.

The chain uses TRBV5-1 and TRBJ2-7, with D possibly TRBD1 on 6 matching bases. This CDR3 has 15 amino acids. Germline V CDR1 and CDR2: SGHRS, YFSETQ. Trimming took 0 bases from V and 4 from J, leaving 14 bases between them. This chain's CDR3 is CASSLAGRGRYEQYF. The CDR3 region has the DNA TGCGCCAGCAGCTTGGCCGGCAGGGGTAGATACGAGCAGTACTTC.

The sample holds a few counts of this clone. This chain connects TRBV6-1 to TRBJ2-7; 7 bases agree with TRBD2. The germline V gene encodes CDR1 MNHNS and CDR2 SASEGT. J lost 3 bases, V lost 1 base, and 6 bases had no gene match. CDR3 length: 15 amino acids. CDR3 region: CASSEGASGVYEQYF. The CDR3 DNA reads as TGTGCCAGCAGTGAAGGCGCTAGCGGCGTCTACGAGCAGTACTTC.

The chain combines TRBV12-5 with TRBJ2-1, with a tentative D call TRBD1 (6 bases). The CDR3 is made up of 14 amino acids. Germline lookup yields CDR1 LGHNT and CDR2 FRNRAP. V shed 8 bases and J shed 4 bases, with 15 bases lying between them. The CDR3 sequence: CASWDTHLYNEQFF. The CDR3 coding sequence is TGTGCTAGTTGGGACACCCATCTATACAATGAGCAGTTCTTC.

The chain has TRBV11-3 and TRBJ2-7, with 8 bases that match TRBD2. V shed 5 bases and J 4 bases; nucleotides not matched to a gene: 10. The CDR3 loop spans 15 amino acids. Looked up from germline, CDR1 is SGHNT and CDR2 is YENEEA. The CDR3 DNA is TGTGCCAGCAGCCCCCCCCTCGGGGGGGTGTACGAGCAGTACTTC. It specifies CASSPPLGGVYEQYF.

This clone was recorded only once. This chain uses TRBV11-2 with TRBJ2-3, with 12 bases fitting TRBD2. The CDR3 is 15 residues long. Germline CDR1 and CDR2: SGHAT and FQNNGV. After removal of 5 bases from V and 6 bases from J, the junction contained 6 bases not matched to a gene. The CDR3 bases are TGTGCCAGCAGCCCTAGCGGGGGGGCCTTGGATACGCAGTATTTT. Encoded protein: CASSPSGGALDTQYF. Complete variable domain (other parts from reference TRBV11-2 and TRBJ2-3): EAGVAQSPRYKIIEKRQSVAFWCNPISGHATLYWYQQILGQGPKLLIQFQNNGVVDDSQLPKDRFSAERLKGVDSTLKIQPAKLEDSAVYLCASSPSGGALDTQYFGPGTRLTVL.

This chain uses TRBV27 with TRBJ2-5; 13 nucleotides agree with TRBD2. Gene TRBJ2-7 matches the end of the DNA better, so the J call may be wrong. The CDR3 runs 14 residues. Germline CDR1 and CDR2: MNHEY and SMNVEV (reference sequence). In DNA form, the CDR3 reads TGTGCCAGCAGTCCGACTAGCGGGGGGCGCGAGCAGTACTTC. This encodes CASSPTSGGREQYF.

The chain employs TRBV27 and TRBJ2-7, with D unresolved. This CDR3 region has 15 residues. Trimming stripped 3 bases from V and 2 bases from J, with 14 bases between. CDR1 is MNHEY, CDR2 SMNVEV, per germline (reference sequence). The CDR3 here is CASSFQPGETYEQYF. The CDR3 coding sequence is TGTGCCAGCAGTTTTCAGCCAGGCGAGACCTACGAGCAGTACTTC.

The rearrangement joins TRBV19 to TRBJ1-4; no reliable D call. Per the germline V gene, CDR1 is LNHDA and CDR2 is SQIVND (reference sequence). The CDR3 length is 16 residues. V was cut by 6 bases and J by 0 bases, with 14 bases left in between. CDR3 residues: CASRQQTAATNEKLFF. The CDR3 DNA reads as TGTGCCAGTAGACAACAAACAGCGGCAACTAATGAAAAACTGTTTTTT.

This clone has just a few counts. The gene calls are TRBV19 and TRBJ1-5; 8 positions agree with TRBD1. The germline V gene has CDR1 LNHDA and CDR2 SQIVND (reference sequence). CDR3 length equals 15 residues. The V gene end was trimmed by 6 bases and the J gene end by 3 bases; junction bases not matched to a gene: 7. In nucleotides, the CDR3 is TGTGCCAGTAGGACCAGACAGGGGTCCAATCAGCCCCAGCATTTT. Its protein is CASRTRQGSNQPQHF.

The CDR3 loop reads CASSYSTNTDTQYF. For the CDR3, the DNA is TGTGCCAGCAGTTACTCGACTAACACAGATACGCAGTATTTT. The J gene is TRBJ2-3, the V gene TRBV6-8, with D possibly matching TRBD2 (5 bases). The CDR3 has 14 residues. Trimming took 0 bases from V and 2 from J, leaving 6 bases between them. Germline V gives CDR1 MNHGY, CDR2 SAAAGT.

The chain links TRBV6-5 to TRBJ2-1; TRBD2 might be the D (5 bases). The CDR3 runs 13 residues. Trimming cost V 7 bases and J 8 bases, with 15 bases left between them. Germline assignment: CDR1 MNHEY and CDR2 SVGAGI. CDR3 loop: CASTASPIHEQFF. In DNA, the CDR3 is TGTGCCAGCACTGCTAGCCCCATCCATGAGCAGTTCTTC.

This sequence joins TRBV5-1 and TRBJ2-2; D not resolved. The germline V gene has CDR1 SGHRS and CDR2 YFSETQ. This CDR3 has 14 residues. V lost 0 bases and J 4 bases, leaving 7 bases between the germline ends. CDR3 amino acids: CASSLGRSTGELFF. The CDR3, as DNA: TGCGCCAGCAGCTTGGGGCGGAGCACCGGGGAGCTGTTTTTT.

The chain combines TRBV7-2 with TRBJ2-5, with a possible D match to TRBD2 (7 bases). V was trimmed by 1 base and J by 4 bases, leaving 13 bases between them. The CDR3 runs to 15 residues. CDR1 and CDR2 (germline): SGHTA, FQGNSA. CDR3 nucleotide sequence: TGTGCCAGCAGCTTAGACGGGGGGCAAGGAGAGACCCAGTACTTC. This codes for CASSLDGGQGETQYF.

The sample holds one count of this clone. The V gene is TRBV29-1, the J gene TRBJ2-5, with 9 bases matching TRBD2. After removal of 3 bases from V and 3 bases from J, the junction contained 8 bases not matched to a gene. Germline CDR1 is SQVTM and CDR2 is ANQGSEA. The CDR3 is made up of 15 amino acids. DNA for the CDR3: TGCAGCGTTGAGGAAGACGAGCGGGGGGAAGAGACCCAGTACTTC. This gives the protein CSVEEDERGEETQYF.

This clone was counted between two and nine times. In DNA, the CDR3 is TGTGCCAGCAGCTTCGGGACAGTGAAGCAGTTCTTC. It codes for CASSFGTVKQFF. J is TRBJ2-1 and V is TRBV5-4, with 7 bases aligning to TRBD1. CDR3 length: 12 amino acids. The ends lost 2 bases at V and 11 bases at J; junction bases unmatched: 4. In germline, CDR1 is SGHNT, CDR2 YYREEE (reference sequence).

The CDR3 bases are TGTGCCAGCAGCTTGGATGGCACCCCAGGGGTGGCTTTCTTT. It encodes CASSLDGTPGVAFF. The rearrangement uses TRBV5-4 and TRBJ1-1; D possibly corresponds to TRBD1 (6 bases). The CDR3 loop spans 14 amino acids. Germline V gene lookup returns CDR1 SGHNT and CDR2 YYREEE (reference sequence). Trimming stripped 0 bases from V and 11 bases from J, with 17 bases between.

The J gene is TRBJ1-6, the V gene TRBV9; tentative D call: TRBD1 (5 bases). CDR1 and CDR2 (germline): SGDLS, YYNGEE. CDR3 length: 16 amino acids. V was pared by 1 base and J by 9 bases, with 17 bases between. The CDR3 sequence is CASSVSRGLGGSPLHF. DNA for the CDR3: TGTGCCAGCAGCGTATCGAGAGGCCTCGGGGGTTCACCCCTCCACTTT.

Of note for this clone: Other DNA sequences in the same sample also yield this CDR3. The rearrangement joins TRBV7-2 to TRBJ2-3; no firm D call. With 4 bases removed from V and 2 bases from J, the gap between germline ends came to 4 bases. The CDR3 runs to 12 residues. Germline V gives CDR1 SGHTA, CDR2 FQGNSA. CDR3 sequence reads: CASSSYTDTQYF. The CDR3 DNA reads as TGTGCCAGCAGCTCCTACACAGATACGCAGTATTTT.

This chain joins TRBV7-2 and TRBJ2-1; 8 bases align to TRBD1. The CDR3 runs 15 residues. The J segment lost 8 bases and the V segment lost 3 bases, leaving 9 bases of the junction unmatched. Germline loops: CDR1 SGHTA, CDR2 FQGNSA. The CDR3 protein is CASSLDRAGVDEQFF. CDR3 DNA sequence: TGTGCCAGCAGCTTGGACAGGGCGGGTGTGGATGAGCAGTTCTTC.

The V and J genes are TRBV6-5 and TRBJ2-1; 8 nucleotides line up with TRBD1. Germline CDR1 and CDR2: MNHEY and SVGAGI. V dropped 6 bases and J dropped 5; count of bases not matched to a gene: 6. CDR3 length: 14 residues. This CDR3 is CASRPGQVNNEQFF. CDR3 nucleotides: TGTGCCAGCAGGCCGGGACAGGTCAACAATGAGCAGTTCTTC.

The rearrangement joins TRBV7-8 to TRBJ1-4; TRBD1 might be the D (5 bases). The V and J ends lost 1 base and 4 bases respectively, with 10 bases between them. The length of the CDR3 is 15 residues. CDR1 SGHVS and CDR2 FQNEAQ come from the germline V gene. In nucleotides, the CDR3 is TGTGCCAGCAGCTTAGTGGACACACATAATGAAAAACTGTTTTTT. Translation gives CASSLVDTHNEKLFF.